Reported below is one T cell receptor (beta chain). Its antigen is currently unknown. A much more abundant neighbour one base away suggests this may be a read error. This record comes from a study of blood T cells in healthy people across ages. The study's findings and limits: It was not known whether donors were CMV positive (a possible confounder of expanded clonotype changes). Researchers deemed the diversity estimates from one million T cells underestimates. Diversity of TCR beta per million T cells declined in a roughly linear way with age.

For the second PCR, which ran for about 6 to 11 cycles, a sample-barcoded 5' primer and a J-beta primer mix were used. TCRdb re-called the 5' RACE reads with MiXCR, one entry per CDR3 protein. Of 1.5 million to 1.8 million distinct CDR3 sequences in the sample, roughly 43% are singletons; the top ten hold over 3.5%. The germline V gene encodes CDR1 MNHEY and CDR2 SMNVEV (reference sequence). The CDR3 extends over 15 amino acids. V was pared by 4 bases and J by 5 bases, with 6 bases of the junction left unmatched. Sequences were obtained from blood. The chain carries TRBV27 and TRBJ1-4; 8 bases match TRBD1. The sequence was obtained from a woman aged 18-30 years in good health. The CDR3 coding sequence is TGTGCCAGCAGTTGTACAAGGACAGGGAATGAAAAACTGTTTTTT. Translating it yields CASSCTRTGNEKLFF.